Below, 14 T cell receptor beta chains from the same sample are listed, as sequenced in a study of vaccination and CD4 T cells after COVID-19. For these receptors, no antigen is known. Oncomine TCR Beta short-read sequencing was applied to DNA from cultured CD4+ T cells. Genomic DNA was isolated from CD4+ T cells that had been cultured. TCRdb re-called the PCR reads with MiXCR, one entry per CDR3 protein. The sample contains roughly 9,000 distinct CDR3 sequences, under 35% of which appear only once. This sample's treatment: roughly 10-day PBMC culture with coronavirus spike peptide pools or control peptides (ViraFEST assay). These CD4+ T cells came from an unexposed donor, sampled before the COVID-19 pandemic (2011-2018). Sample: CD4+ T cells from blood, cultured in vitro. The receptors come from a human donor in good health.

The chain links TRBV7-2 to TRBJ2-1; 9 bases fit TRBD2. This CDR3 is built from 15 residues. V trimming: 5 bases; J trimming: 9 bases; junction bases outside the gene matches: 11. Germline V CDR1 and CDR2: SGHTA, FQGNSA. This chain's CDR3 is CASSTRLHSGGEQFF. CDR3 DNA sequence: TGTGCCAGCAGCACCCGCCTCCATAGCGGGGGTGAGCAGTTCTTC.

The chain uses TRBV20-1 and TRBJ1-1; 7 bases fit TRBD1. This CDR3 has 15 residues. V dropped 0 bases and J dropped 4; count of bases not matched to a gene: 8. Germline loops: CDR1 DFQATT, CDR2 SNEGSKA (reference sequence). For the CDR3, the DNA is TGCAGTGCTAGAGATGGACAGGTAGGGAGCACTGAAGCTTTCTTT. It specifies CSARDGQVGSTEAFF.

This clonotype was seen more than once but under ten times. The gene calls are TRBV7-9 and TRBJ1-3; the match to TRBD1 covers 8 bases. This CDR3 is 16 amino acids long. The J segment lost 2 bases and the V segment lost 5 bases, leaving 8 bases of the junction unmatched. CDR1 and CDR2 from the germline V gene are SEHNR and FQNEAQ (reference sequence). CDR3 coding DNA: TGTGCCAGCAGCCAGAGTCAGACAGGGGCTGGAAACACCATATATTTT. Translating it yields CASSQSQTGAGNTIYF.

This clonotype came up a few times. The V gene is TRBV7-9, the J gene TRBJ2-5, with D perhaps TRBD2 (5 bases). V was cut by 7 bases and J by 5 bases, with 17 bases left in between. This CDR3 is 14 amino acids long. From germline, CDR1 is SEHNR and CDR2 FQNEAQ (reference sequence). The CDR3 is CASNPLAGGETQYF. CDR3 nucleotide sequence: TGTGCCAGCAACCCCCTGGCCGGCGGGGAGACCCAGTACTTC. Supplemented by reference TRBV7-9 and TRBJ2-5, the full variable domain reads DTGVSQNPRHKITKRGQNVTFRCDPISEHNRLYWYRQTLGQGPEFLTYFQNEAQLEKSRLLSDRFSAERPKGSFSTLEIQRTEQGDSAMYLCASNPLAGGETQYFGPGTRLLVL.

The chain combines TRBV20-1 with TRBJ2-3, with D perhaps given as TRBD1 or TRBD2 (5 bases each). The germline V gene encodes CDR1 DFQATT and CDR2 SNEGSKA (reference sequence). The V gene lost 5 bases and the J gene lost 3 bases, with 24 bases spanning the gap. The CDR3 spans 17 residues. The CDR3 reads CSADAGWARRGTDTQYF. CDR3 in DNA: TGCAGTGCTGATGCAGGGTGGGCGAGACGAGGGACAGATACGCAGTATTTT.

This clonotype occurred a few times. This chain joins TRBV6-1 and TRBJ1-3, with D possibly TRBD1 on 6 matching bases. The CDR3 covers 14 residues. From germline, CDR1 is MNHNS and CDR2 SASEGT. With 6 bases removed from V and 2 bases from J, the gap between germline ends came to 11 bases. CDR3 amino acids: CASSPRQAGNTIYF. The DNA of the CDR3 is TGTGCCAGCAGCCCGAGACAGGCTGGAAACACCATATATTTT.

This clonotype ranks as large. At one end the junction does not follow the germline gene, possibly because of a read error. The V gene is TRBV20-1, the J gene TRBJ1-2; 7 nucleotides match TRBD1. Germline CDR1 reads DFQATT; CDR2 reads SNEGSKA (reference sequence). The CDR3 has 14 residues. CDR3 DNA: TGCAGCGCTAGAGAGACGAAGGAGGGGGCGAGCTACACCTTC. It translates to CSARETKEGASYTF.

In its sample, this clonotype is medium-sized (0.01 to 0.1%). The rearrangement uses TRBV7-2 and TRBJ2-7; unclear D gene. Germline CDR1 is SGHTA and CDR2 is FQGNSA. V was pared by 5 bases and J by 4 bases, with 6 bases between. The CDR3 sequence is 11 residues long. The CDR3 DNA follows: TGTGCCAGCAGCGACCGGTACGAGCAGTACTTC. Translation gives CASSDRYEQYF.

This clonotype showed up just a few times. The rearrangement joins TRBV7-9 to TRBJ2-3; TRBD2 matches 10 bases. Germline trimming cut 5 bases from V and 2 bases from J; bases unmatched to any gene: 10. Germline V CDR1 and CDR2: SEHNR, FQNEAQ (reference sequence). The CDR3 sequence is 17 residues long. DNA of the CDR3: TGTGCCAGCAGCCTAGGCCTAGCGGGAGTTGACACAGATACGCAGTATTTT. This encodes CASSLGLAGVDTDTQYF.

The genes are TRBV6-1 and TRBJ1-2; no firm D call. Germline CDR1 is MNHNS and CDR2 is SASEGT. The CDR3 spans 13 residues. V was cut by 3 bases and J by 2 bases, with 7 bases left in between. CDR3 DNA sequence: TGTGCCAGCAGTGAGGAAGGGAACTATGGCTACACCTTC. Encoded protein: CASSEEGNYGYTF.

This clonotype was observed a few times. The chain has TRBV27 and TRBJ2-3; the D is unclear. The V end lost 7 bases, the J end lost 5 bases, and 13 bases lay between the germline ends. The CDR3 runs 13 residues. Germline assignment: CDR1 MNHEY and CDR2 SMNVEV (reference sequence). CDR3 bases: TGTGCCAGCACCCCCCGGTGGAGAGATACGCAGTATTTT. Translation: CASTPRWRDTQYF.

V and J are TRBV6-2 or TRBV6-3 and TRBJ2-5; 15 positions agree with TRBD2. Unmatched junction bases numbered 3, after V lost 4 bases and J lost 6 bases. The CDR3 runs to 15 residues. Per the germline V gene, CDR1 is MNHEY and CDR2 is SVGEGT. The CDR3 is CASSFGLAGGKTQYF. The DNA of the CDR3 is TGTGCCAGCAGTTTCGGACTAGCGGGAGGGAAGACCCAGTACTTC.

This rearrangement joins TRBV7-9 to TRBJ1-3, with D unclear. CDR3 length: 14 residues. Germline loops: CDR1 SEHNR, CDR2 FQNEAQ (reference sequence). V was clipped by 4 bases and J by 0 bases, with 7 bases between them. DNA for the CDR3: TGTGCCAGCAGCTCGGAAAGCTCTGGAAACACCATATATTTT. It specifies CASSSESSGNTIYF.

The chain couples TRBV11-2 to TRBJ2-4, with D tentatively TRBD1 (6 bases). The CDR3 runs 13 residues. The germline CDR1 and CDR2 sequences are SGHAT and FQNNGV. The V gene lost 4 bases and the J gene lost 8 bases, with 12 bases spanning the gap. CDR3 nucleotide sequence: TGTGCCAGCAGCTCATCCCCAGGGGACATTCAGTACTTC. Translation: CASSSSPGDIQYF.